The clone carrying this TCR beta chain was observed at least ten times. Its antigen is unidentified. The source of the sample is a study of T cells in Graves' hyperthyroidism and ophthalmopathy. Overall study results and limits: Blood shared most expanded thyroid clonotypes above 0.001. The model forecast ophthalmopathy, anticipating it by a median around 6.5 months before onset.

Amplification of TCR beta CDR3 regions was performed using RNA transcripts as template. An initial round of RT-PCR targeting the TCR CDR3 relied on the HTBI primer set. Each CDR3 protein is one row after TCRdb ran MiXCR on the multiplex PCR reads. The repertoire consists of about 300,000 distinct CDR3 sequences, with more than 10% occurring once and the leading ten covering 7.8%. Sequenced sample: blood. The sequence was obtained from a young woman with Graves' hyperthyroidism that later progressed to Graves' ophthalmopathy.

CDR3 DNA: TGTGCCAGCAGCTTGGACCTCCTTAGCACAGATACGCAGTATTTT. Its translation is CASSLDLLSTDTQYF. The J gene is TRBJ2-3, the V gene TRBV5-6; no clear D gene. CDR1 is SGHDT, CDR2 YYEEEE, per germline. V dropped 0 bases and J dropped 0 bases, with 8 bases sitting between them. This CDR3 spans 15 amino acids.